Reported below is one TCR beta chain. The protocol was immunoSEQ multiplex PCR, while the TCRdb copy is restricted to in-frame clones and leaves out a portion. The data contain 160,000 or so clones, approximately 91% of them singletons. The V segment lost 4 bases and the J segment 7 bases; nucleotides outside the gene matches: 3. This CDR3 has 14 residues. The germline gives CDR1 SNHLY, CDR2 FYNNEI. The sample originates from a study of lymphopenia after photon versus proton radiotherapy. V usage is TRBV2 and J usage is TRBJ2-2; 10 bases map to TRBD1. The receptor was isolated from a man aged 50 to 60 with gastric cancer. The sequenced sample was peripheral blood, obtained from a patient treated with photon-based radiotherapy. The CDR3 region has the DNA TGTGCCAGCAGTGGACAGGGGGCTTTCGGGGAGCTGTTTTTT. Its protein product is CASSGQGAFGELFF.